This TCR beta chain was recovered during a study of OX40 agonist ivuxolimab in advanced cancers. Across the whole study: It was ivuxolimab, an agonistic anti-OX40 (CD134) antibody, that patients were treated with.

The repertoire was sequenced with immunoSEQ multiplex PCR; TCRdb's copy has only in-frame clones and lacks some. Among approximately 33,000 clones, 75% to 90% were seen once, and the ten largest hold 35% to 45%. V lost 2 bases to trimming and J lost 5 bases, with 7 bases between them. The CDR3 length is 13 residues. Germline loops: CDR1 MNHEY, CDR2 SVGAGI. Cycle 7 day 1, cycle 4 day 1, and baseline were the timepoints at which blood was sampled. The sequences come from CD4+ or CD8+ T cells sorted from blood, collected in a trial of the OX40 agonist ivuxolimab. The J gene is TRBJ2-1, the V gene TRBV6-5; D possibly uses TRBD1 or TRBD2 (5 bases each). This sequence originates from an adult with an advanced solid tumor such as melanoma, head and neck, liver or kidney cancer. CDR3 in DNA: TGTGCCAGCAGTTACAGGGGACACAATGAGCAGTTCTTC. Protein product: CASSYRGHNEQFF.